This TCR beta chain was captured in a study of T cell repertoires in cytomegalovirus infection (dated by TCRdb to the late 2010s). A note on the overall study: Because public TCR beta signatures pointed to carriage of CMV infection together with the matching HLA type, the HLA type of each donor mattered for the analysis. Here is what the overall study found, with its caveats: In the ex vivo response, HLA-C-restricted CMV-specific TCR beta clonotypes were dominant, and in two of eight donors the single most frequent clonotype came from this HLA-C-restricted group. Cumulative frequency of public TCR beta family members discriminated carriers of CMV infection plus the relevant HLA type in this cohort and an independent roughly 330-donor cohort.

The V and J ends are trimmed by 4 bases and 16 bases, leaving 16 bases between them. The germline V gene yields KGHSH for CDR1 and LQKENI for CDR2. The CDR3 sequence holds 12 residues, the cysteine and phenylalanine included. The read is trimmed to its CDR3 DNA, 36 bases read in frame from base 1. This clonotype was observed a few times. No cognate antigen has been identified for it. No quality values exist for individual bases; no much larger clone is one base distant. Sequencing relied on an Illumina HiSeq 1500. TCRdb itself trimmed the public reads at Q25 with fastp, ran MiXCR and retained productive beta chains. For every CDR3 protein sequence, its rows merge into one entry that carries the most common genes and DNA. This sample holds around 290,000 distinct CDR3 sequences; roughly 26% were observed only once. The ten largest clones capture approximately 15% of the sample.

Sequencing input: PBMCs. Rearrangement joined TRBV18 to TRBJ1-4, with TRBD1 as a weak D call on 5 bases. This TCR was recovered from a human donor in good health (CMV status not recorded). Some clones in this sample may be carry-over from other donors' samples. The DNA reads TGTGCCAGCTCACTAGGGGACCTGAGGACGTTTTTT. This codes for CASSLGDLRTFF.